This T cell receptor (beta chain) was observed in a study of cytomegalovirus exposure and HLA in healthy donors. The primer mix had 60 Vbeta and 13 Jbeta primers. Some clones are missing from TCRdb's copy, which holds only in-frame ones; the method was immunoSEQ multiplex PCR. The sample lists 100,000 to 150,000 clones, about four fifths seen once, with 1.2% to 1.5% in the top ten. Findings of the study overall: The productive fraction for most TCR beta V segments was about 90% or about 30% in an earlier analysis. For TCR beta chains, V- and J-gene trimming was later linked to a missense DCLRE1C variant. A later analysis found that most CMV-associated TCR beta chains appeared HLA-restricted.

The CDR3 contains 13 residues. Germline trimming cut 7 bases from V and 6 bases from J; bases unmatched to any gene: 5. From germline, CDR1 is MNHEY and CDR2 SVGAGI. In this sample, this clone turned up a few times. Its specificity is unknown. V usage is TRBV6-5 and J usage is TRBJ2-1; 8 bases align to TRBD2. Sequencing was done on a sample of PBMCs. The clonotype comes from a woman between 40 and 55 years old in good health and CMV-seronegative. Written as DNA, the CDR3 is TGTGCCAGCACGAGCGGGGGCCCCAATGAGCAGTTCTTC. It translates to CASTSGGPNEQFF.